Below, one T cell receptor (beta chain) is given with its context. Depth targeted 1 in 200,000 to 1 in 1 million T cells, averaging around 9.5x coverage per clonotype. Clones were sequenced by immunoSEQ multiplex PCR, and TCRdb holds only the in-frame ones, with some missing. This sample carries around 310,000 clones, around four fifths of them seen once, and the ten largest clones take 6.7%. The record originates from a study of cytotoxic CD8 clonotypes in ibrutinib-treated CLL. About the study: A median about 11 months of treatment, range 6 to 36, preceded the collection of response samples.

The V end lost 0 bases, the J end lost 7 bases, and 19 bases lay between the germline ends. CDR1 and CDR2 (germline): LGHNA, YNFKEQ. The CDR3 length is 16 residues. Sample: PBMCs, taken before ibrutinib treatment. This clonotype originated in a human donor with chronic lymphocytic leukemia. V usage is TRBV4-2 and J usage is TRBJ2-7, with a tentative D call TRBD2 (7 bases). Written as DNA, the CDR3 is TGTGCCAGCAGCCAAGATTTTGGCAGGGGAGCGGGGGAGCAGTACTTC. It codes for CASSQDFGRGAGEQYF.